This TCR beta chain was identified in a study of blood T cell repertoires in COVID-19. Study context: Collection of acute and convalescent COVID-19 samples took place in the United States, Italy and Spain. The analysed material was cDNA or gDNA that came from T cells, B-cell-depleted T cells, or PBMCs.

Methods used by the authors: Researchers report that nucleated cell counts were estimated from reference gene primer amplification. Assay used: immunoSEQ multiplex PCR; TCRdb lists only in-frame clones, some missing. For V, J and clone size, that table is used; D and trimming come from the DNA. The sample holds about 190,000 clones; roughly 90% are singletons and the top ten take approximately 5.6%. Germline CDR1 SGHVS, CDR2 FNYEAQ. J was trimmed by 5 bases and V by 5 bases; bases with no gene match: 10. The CDR3 is 16 amino acids. This TCR came from a woman aged 40 to 50 who had recovered from COVID-19. The chain has TRBV7-6 and TRBJ2-5; 11 bases are a match to TRBD1. Sequencing input: peripheral blood. The CDR3 reads CASSVRGQGARETQYF. For the CDR3, the DNA is TGTGCCAGCAGCGTGAGAGGACAGGGGGCTCGCGAGACCCAGTACTTC. The full variable domain, rest sourced from reference TRBV7-6 and TRBJ2-5, is GAGVSQSPRYKVTKRGQDVALRCDPISGHVSLYWYRQALGQGPEFLTYFNYEAQQDKSGLPNDRFSAERPEGSISTLTIQRTEQRDSAMYRCASSVRGQGARETQYFGPGTRLLVL.